Described below is a single TCR beta chain sequence and its context. This specimen belongs to a study of blood T cell repertoires in COVID-19. Across the study: Collection of acute and convalescent COVID-19 samples took place in the United States, Italy and Spain. Nucleic acid was either cDNA or gDNA, and it came from T cells, B-cell-depleted T cells, or PBMCs.

Original methodology: Reference gene primer amplification gave estimated nucleated cell counts. Libraries were prepared by immunoSEQ multiplex PCR; TCRdb keeps only in-frame clonotypes and omits some of them. From that table come the V and J calls and clone size; the DNA was used to work out D and trimming. The sample includes some 150,000 clones, 70% to 85% of them seen just once. Germline V gene sequence: CDR1 WNHNN, CDR2 SYGVQD (reference sequence). The V end was cut by 2 bases, the J end by 1 base, with 15 bases between. The CDR3 sequence is 17 residues long. The specimen was peripheral blood. This chain links TRBV10-1 with TRBJ2-1, with D perhaps matching TRBD1 (5 bases). This sequence originates from a woman aged 45 to 65 in a cohort sampled during active or convalescent COVID-19. The chain's CDR3 is CASSEGALSGSYNEQFF. In DNA, the CDR3 is TGCGCCAGCAGTGAGGGGGCACTCTCAGGTTCCTACAATGAGCAGTTCTTC.